These T cell receptor beta chains were read from a single sample in a study of glioma-infiltrating T cells. TCRdb reanalysed the multiplex PCR reads using MiXCR and keeps one entry per CDR3 protein. The table lists about 410,000 distinct CDR3 sequences, more than 35% of them singletons, with approximately 12% in the top ten. What was sequenced was glioma tissue, nonneoplastic brain tissue, or PBMCs (not recorded which). All receptors come from a human donor with low-grade glioma or glioblastoma, undergoing nonglioma brain surgery, or in good health (not recorded which). The CDR3 runs from the conserved cysteine through the conserved F or W. The D gene is left open where the match is weak. Clone size is given for some rows only: seen once, a few or many times, or a class if the clone is expanded.

>TRBV7-2|.|.|TRBJ2-1
TGTGCCAGCAGCTCCACCATCGGGAGTTCCTACAATGAGCAGTTCTTC
CASSSTIGSSYNEQFF
>TRBV7-2|.|.|TRBJ2-7
TGTGCCAGCAGCTCCCCGACGGCAGGGACACAGTACTTC
CASSSPTAGTQYF
>TRBV6-2/TRBV6-3|.|.|TRBJ1-5
TGTGCCAGCAGTTCTTGGGGGGATAATCAGCCCCAGCATTTT
CASSSWGDNQPQHF
>TRBV20-1|.|TRBD2|TRBJ2-1
TGCAGTGCCTCCGACTCGGCTAGCGGGAGGTACAATGAGCAGTTCTTC
CSASDSASGRYNEQFF
>TRBV6-1|many|.|TRBJ2-3
TGTGCCAGCACGGCGGGACTCAGCACAGATACGCAGTATTTT
CASTAGLSTDTQYF
>TRBV7-6|.|.|TRBJ2-2
TGTGCCAGCAGCTTAGTTGGACGAAGGGAGCTGTTTTTT
CASSLVGRRELFF
>TRBV6-2/TRBV6-3|.|.|TRBJ2-7
TGTGCCAGCACCCGGACTTTCGAGGGGGTCGAGCAGTACTTC
CASTRTFEGVEQYF
>TRBV5-1|.|TRBD1|TRBJ2-5
TGCGCCAGCAGCCTCCCCAGGGGGCAAGAGACCCAGTACTTC
CASSLPRGQETQYF
>TRBV20-1|.|.|TRBJ2-7
TGCAGTGCTAGAGATAGCAGACAGAACTACGAGCAGTACTTC
CSARDSRQNYEQYF
>TRBV4-2|once|TRBD2|TRBJ2-1
TGTGCCAGCAGCCAAGATAGGTCCCTAGCGGGAGATAATTCTCAGTTCTTC
CASSQDRSLAGDNSQFF
>TRBV3-1|few|.|TRBJ2-3
TGTGCCAGCAGCCAAGGGCGACTACTAGCCACAGATACGCAGTATTTT
CASSQGRLLATDTQYF